What follows are 9 T cell receptor beta chains derived from one specimen sequenced in a study of identifying expanded T cells in peripheral blood. Libraries were prepared by immunoSEQ multiplex PCR; TCRdb keeps only in-frame clonotypes and omits some of them. The sample yields 100,000 to 150,000 clones, 86% seen once. Sequences were obtained from blood. Every receptor here comes from a person aged 18 to 75 in good health.

This rearrangement joins TRBV7-2 to TRBJ2-2, with 8 bases identical to TRBD1. V was clipped by 3 bases and J by 4 bases; unmatched bases: 4. Germline CDR1 reads SGHTA; CDR2 reads FQGNSA. The CDR3 contains 15 residues. CDR3 loop: CASSFQGAATGELFF. CDR3 nucleotide sequence: TGTGCCAGCAGCTTCCAGGGGGCTGCCACCGGGGAGCTGTTTTTT.

The chain has TRBV7-8 and TRBJ1-1; 7 positions match TRBD1. J gave up 5 bases and V 6 bases, and 6 bases lay outside the gene matches. The CDR3 consists of 13 residues. The germline V gene has CDR1 SGHVS and CDR2 FQNEAQ. This chain's CDR3 is CASRLQGRTEAFF. The CDR3 DNA sequence: TGTGCCAGCAGATTACAGGGGCGGACTGAAGCTTTCTTT.

The V and J genes are TRBV4-1 and TRBJ1-1, with D possibly being TRBD1 (6 bases). The germline gives CDR1 MGHRA, CDR2 YSYEKL. There are 14 residues in the CDR3. V lost 0 bases, J lost 4 bases, and 9 bases lay in between. CDR3 nucleotide sequence: TGCGCCAGCAGCCAAGAAGGGGGTACCACTGAAGCTTTCTTT. The encoded protein is CASSQEGGTTEAFF.

The rearrangement links TRBV7-2 to TRBJ1-2; 7 bases are shared with TRBD1. From germline, CDR1 is SGHTA and CDR2 FQGNSA. The CDR3 loop spans 14 amino acids. V lost 5 bases and J lost 2; bases outside the gene matches: 5. The CDR3, as DNA: TGTGCCAGCAGCATAGGGGGCAGCAACTATGGCTACACCTTC. Translation: CASSIGGSNYGYTF.

The chain links TRBV18 to TRBJ1-2; possible D gene TRBD1, 6 bases. The CDR3 has 14 amino acids. V lost 4 bases, J lost 2 bases, and 11 bases lay in between. Germline V CDR1 and CDR2: KGHSH, LQKENI. CDR3 nucleotides: TGTGCCAGCTCACTGGGACAACTGAACTATGGCTACACCTTC. It encodes CASSLGQLNYGYTF.

The chain links TRBV6-6 to TRBJ1-5, with a possible D match to TRBD1 (5 bases). The CDR3 totals 16 residues. Germline lookup yields CDR1 MNHNY and CDR2 SVGAGI (reference sequence). Trimming stripped 3 bases from V and 0 bases from J, with 12 bases between. This chain's CDR3 is CASSYGAVNSNQPQHF. Here the CDR3 DNA reads TGTGCCAGCAGTTATGGGGCCGTGAATAGCAATCAGCCCCAGCATTTT.

The rearrangement links TRBV6-5 to TRBJ2-4; D call uncertain. CDR3 length: 16 residues. With 0 bases removed from V and 0 bases from J, the gap between germline ends came to 9 bases. From germline, CDR1 is MNHEY and CDR2 SVGAGI. The CDR3 region is CASSYSNAVAKNIQYF. CDR3 nucleotides: TGTGCCAGCAGTTACTCGAATGCCGTAGCCAAAAACATTCAGTACTTC.

The V and J genes are TRBV5-1 and TRBJ2-5; TRBD2 aligns across 7 bases. The CDR3 is 15 amino acids. Germline V gives CDR1 SGHRS, CDR2 YFSETQ. The V gene end was trimmed by 0 bases and the J gene end by 5 bases; junction bases not matched to a gene: 7. CDR3 loop: CASSLGRLGGETQYF. As DNA, the CDR3 is TGCGCCAGCAGCTTGGGTAGATTGGGAGGGGAGACCCAGTACTTC.

The chain uses TRBV5-1 and TRBJ2-5; D remains ambiguous. Germline V CDR1 and CDR2: SGHRS, YFSETQ. V gave up 0 bases and J gave up 2 bases, with 14 bases separating them. The CDR3 extends over 16 amino acids. As DNA, the CDR3 is TGCGCCAGCAGCTTGGAAAGGTACCAAATTCAAGAGACCCAGTACTTC. Its translation: CASSLERYQIQETQYF.